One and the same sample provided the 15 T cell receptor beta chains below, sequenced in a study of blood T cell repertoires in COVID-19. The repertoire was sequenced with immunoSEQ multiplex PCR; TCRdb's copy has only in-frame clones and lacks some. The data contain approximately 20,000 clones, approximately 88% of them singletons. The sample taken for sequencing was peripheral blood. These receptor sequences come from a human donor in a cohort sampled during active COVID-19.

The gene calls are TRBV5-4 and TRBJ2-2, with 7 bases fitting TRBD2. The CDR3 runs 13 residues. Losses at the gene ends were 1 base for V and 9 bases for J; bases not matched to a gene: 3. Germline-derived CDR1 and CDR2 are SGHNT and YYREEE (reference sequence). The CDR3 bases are TGTGCCAGCAGCTTGTGGGAGGGACGGGAGCTGTTTTTT. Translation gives CASSLWEGRELFF.

The CDR3: CASSSPSEANIQYF. The DNA for the CDR3 is TGTGCCAGCAGTAGCCCTAGCGAGGCAAACATTCAGTACTTC. The rearrangement joins TRBV6-5 to TRBJ2-4; D might be TRBD2 (6 bases). V was clipped by 5 bases and J by 6 bases, with 14 bases between them. This CDR3 comprises 14 residues. CDR1 MNHEY and CDR2 SVGAGI come from the germline V gene.

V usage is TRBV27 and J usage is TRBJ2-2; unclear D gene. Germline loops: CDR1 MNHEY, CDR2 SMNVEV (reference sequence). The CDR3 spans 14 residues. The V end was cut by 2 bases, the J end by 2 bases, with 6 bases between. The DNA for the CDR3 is TGTGCCAGCAGTTTAGTCCCAAACACCGGGGAGCTGTTTTTT. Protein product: CASSLVPNTGELFF.

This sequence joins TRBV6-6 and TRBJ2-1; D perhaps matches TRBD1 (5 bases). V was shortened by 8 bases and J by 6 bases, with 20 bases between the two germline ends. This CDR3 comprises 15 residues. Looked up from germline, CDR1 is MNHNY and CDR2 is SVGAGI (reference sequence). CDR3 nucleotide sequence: TGTGCCAGCGACTCTCAGGGTTCCTTGGGCAATGAGCAGTTCTTC. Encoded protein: CASDSQGSLGNEQFF.

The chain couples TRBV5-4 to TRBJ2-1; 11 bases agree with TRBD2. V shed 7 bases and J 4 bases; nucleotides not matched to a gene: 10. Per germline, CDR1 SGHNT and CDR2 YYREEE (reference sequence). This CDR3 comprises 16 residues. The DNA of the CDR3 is TGTGCCAGCGAGGCGCTAGCGGGAGGACCTTACAATGAGCAGTTCTTC. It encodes CASEALAGGPYNEQFF.

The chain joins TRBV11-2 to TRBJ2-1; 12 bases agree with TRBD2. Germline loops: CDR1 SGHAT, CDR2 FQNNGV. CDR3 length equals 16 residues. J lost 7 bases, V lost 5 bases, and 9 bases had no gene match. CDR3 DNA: TGTGCCAGCAGCACCGAGGGCACTAGCGGGAGGAATGAGCAGTTCTTC. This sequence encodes CASSTEGTSGRNEQFF.

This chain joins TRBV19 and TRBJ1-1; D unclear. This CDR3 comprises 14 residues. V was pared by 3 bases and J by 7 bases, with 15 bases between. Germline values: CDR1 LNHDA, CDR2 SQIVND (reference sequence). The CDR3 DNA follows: TGTGCCAGTAGTATCGGCGGAAATATAGTTGAAGCTTTCTTT. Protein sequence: CASSIGGNIVEAFF.

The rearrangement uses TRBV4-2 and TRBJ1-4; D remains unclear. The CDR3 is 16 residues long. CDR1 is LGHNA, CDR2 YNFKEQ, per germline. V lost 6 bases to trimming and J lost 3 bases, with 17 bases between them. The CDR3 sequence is CASRQRAGRANEKLFF. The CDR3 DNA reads TGTGCCAGCAGGCAAAGGGCGGGGAGAGCTAATGAAAAACTGTTTTTT.

CDR3 coding DNA: TGTGCCAGCAGCCAAGATCTACTGGGCCCTCAGGGCACTGAAGCTTTCTTT. This translates into CASSQDLLGPQGTEAFF. The genes are TRBV3-1 (or the pseudogene TRBV3-2) and TRBJ1-1; D perhaps matches TRBD1 (5 bases). The CDR3 has 17 residues. Trimming removed 0 bases at V and 4 bases at J, with 18 bases between. The germline V gene has CDR1 LGHDT and CDR2 YNNKEL (reference sequence).

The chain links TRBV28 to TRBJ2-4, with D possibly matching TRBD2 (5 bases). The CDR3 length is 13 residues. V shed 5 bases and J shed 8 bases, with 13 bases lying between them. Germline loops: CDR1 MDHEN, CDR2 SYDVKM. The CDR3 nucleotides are TGTGCCAGCAGTCATAGGGCCGGGGACATTCAGTACTTC. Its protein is CASSHRAGDIQYF.

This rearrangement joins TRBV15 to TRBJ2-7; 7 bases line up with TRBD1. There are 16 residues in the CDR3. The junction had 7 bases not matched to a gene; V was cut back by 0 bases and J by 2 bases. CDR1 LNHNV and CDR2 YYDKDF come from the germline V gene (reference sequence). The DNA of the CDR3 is TGTGCCACCAGCAGAGATTGGGCAGACAGGGCCTACGAGCAGTACTTC. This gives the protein CATSRDWADRAYEQYF.

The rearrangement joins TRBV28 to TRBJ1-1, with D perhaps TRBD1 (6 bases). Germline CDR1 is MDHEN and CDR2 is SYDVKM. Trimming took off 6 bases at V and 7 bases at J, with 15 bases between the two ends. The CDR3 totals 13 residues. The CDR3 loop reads CASRPTGSGEAFF. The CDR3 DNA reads TGTGCCAGCAGGCCTACAGGGTCGGGTGAAGCTTTCTTT.

CDR3 in DNA: TGTGCCAGTAGCACCGGGAGTCTTAATTCACCCCTCCACTTT. It specifies CASSTGSLNSPLHF. The J gene is TRBJ1-6, the V gene TRBV19; D gene unclear. This CDR3 is built from 14 residues. V was cut by 6 bases and J by 6 bases, with 12 bases left in between. CDR1 is LNHDA and CDR2 is SQIVND in the germline V gene (reference sequence).

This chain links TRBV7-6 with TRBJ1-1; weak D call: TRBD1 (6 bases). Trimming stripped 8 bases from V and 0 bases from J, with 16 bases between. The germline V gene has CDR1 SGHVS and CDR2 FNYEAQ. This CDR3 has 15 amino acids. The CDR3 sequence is CASAKGVDMNTEAFF. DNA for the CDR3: TGTGCCAGCGCAAAGGGGGTAGATATGAACACTGAAGCTTTCTTT. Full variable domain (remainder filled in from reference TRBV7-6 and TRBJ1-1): GAGVSQSPRYKVTKRGQDVALRCDPISGHVSLYWYRQALGQGPEFLTYFNYEAQQDKSGLPNDRFSAERPEGSISTLTIQRTEQRDSAMYRCASAKGVDMNTEAFFGQGTRLTVV.

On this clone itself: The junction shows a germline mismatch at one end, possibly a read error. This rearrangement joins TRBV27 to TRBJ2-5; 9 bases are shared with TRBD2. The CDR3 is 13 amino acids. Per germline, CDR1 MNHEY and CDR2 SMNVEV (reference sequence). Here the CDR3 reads CAISRGRAETQYF. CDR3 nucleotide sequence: TGTGCCATCAGTCGCGGGAGGGCGGAGACCCAGTACTTC.